This T cell receptor (beta chain) derives from a study of blood T cells in healthy people across ages. For the second PCR, which ran for about 7 to 11 cycles, a sample-barcoded 5' primer and a J-beta primer mix were used. Unique molecular identifiers of 12 random nucleotides labeled each cDNA. TCRdb re-derived calls from the 5' RACE reads in MiXCR, one entry per CDR3 protein. The profile shows 1.5 million to 1.9 million distinct CDR3 sequences, 35% to 45% of them singletons. Points on this clonotype: Its antigen is undetermined.

General study points: There was no known CMV status for donors, so expanded clonotype changes were possibly confounded.

The specimen was blood. The TCR sequence derives from a woman aged 18-30 years in good health.

The DNA for the CDR3 is TGTGCCAGCAGCGGTTGGGCTGGCACAGATACGCAGTATTTT. It codes for CASSGWAGTDTQYF. The chain uses TRBV5-6 and TRBJ2-3; D is unclear. The V gene lost 4 bases and the J gene lost 1 base, with 10 bases spanning the gap. There are 14 residues in the CDR3. CDR1 is SGHDT, CDR2 YYEEEE, per germline.